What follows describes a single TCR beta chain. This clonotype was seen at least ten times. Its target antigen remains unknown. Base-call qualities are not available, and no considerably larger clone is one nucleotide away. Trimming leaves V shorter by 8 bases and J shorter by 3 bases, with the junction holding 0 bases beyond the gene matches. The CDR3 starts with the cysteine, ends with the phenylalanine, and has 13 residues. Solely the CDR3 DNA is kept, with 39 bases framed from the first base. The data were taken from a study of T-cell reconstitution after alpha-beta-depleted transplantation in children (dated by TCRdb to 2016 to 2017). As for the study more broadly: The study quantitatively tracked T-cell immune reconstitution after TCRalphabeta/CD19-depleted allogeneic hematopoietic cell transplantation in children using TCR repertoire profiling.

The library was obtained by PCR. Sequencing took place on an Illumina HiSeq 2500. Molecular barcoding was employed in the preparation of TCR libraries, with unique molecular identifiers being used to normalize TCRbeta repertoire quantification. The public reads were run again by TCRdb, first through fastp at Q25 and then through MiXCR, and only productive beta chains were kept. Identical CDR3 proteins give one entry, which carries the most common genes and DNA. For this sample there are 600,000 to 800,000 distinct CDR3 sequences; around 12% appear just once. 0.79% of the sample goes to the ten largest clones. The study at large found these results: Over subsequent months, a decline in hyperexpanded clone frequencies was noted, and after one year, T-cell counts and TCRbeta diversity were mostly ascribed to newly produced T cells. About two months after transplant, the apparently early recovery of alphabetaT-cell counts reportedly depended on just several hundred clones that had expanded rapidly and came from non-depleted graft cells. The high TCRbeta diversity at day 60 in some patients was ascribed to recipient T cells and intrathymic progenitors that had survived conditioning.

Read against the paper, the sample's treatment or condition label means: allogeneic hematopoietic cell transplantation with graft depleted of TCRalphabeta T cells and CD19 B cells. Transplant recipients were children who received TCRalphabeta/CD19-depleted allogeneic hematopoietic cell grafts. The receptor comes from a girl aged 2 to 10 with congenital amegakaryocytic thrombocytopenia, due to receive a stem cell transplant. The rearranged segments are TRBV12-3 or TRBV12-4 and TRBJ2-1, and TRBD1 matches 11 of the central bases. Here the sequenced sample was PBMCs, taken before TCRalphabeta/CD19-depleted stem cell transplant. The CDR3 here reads CASGTGGYNEQFF. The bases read TGTGCCAGCGGGACAGGGGGCTACAATGAGCAGTTCTTC.